This T cell receptor beta chain appears in the sequencing data of a study of blood T cells in healthy people across ages (dated by TCRdb to the mid-2010s). Broadly, across the study: In model experiments, template switching captured about one uniquely barcoded TCR beta cDNA molecule for every two T cells. Using the same blood draw, the study looked at two additional independent replicas of 1 million unique cDNA reads for two donors, one aged 18 to 30 and the other aged 80 or older. The study measured age-related changes in TCR beta repertoire diversity using deep sequencing normalized with unique cDNA molecular identifiers. The donors were divided into four age groups: young (average roughly 15 years), middle-aged (about 40), aged (approximately 64) and long-lived (about 79).

Library preparation employed 5' RACE. Sequenced on an Illumina HiSeq 2500. A second PCR of about 6 to 11 cycles was performed with a sample-barcoded 5' primer and a J-beta primer mix. A template-switch 5' adaptor carrying 12 random nucleotides introduced a unique molecular identifier onto each TCR beta cDNA molecule. At least 2.5 million CDR3-containing paired-end reads were obtained from each sample. All of the RNA was converted into first-strand cDNA using the Mint cDNA synthesis kit, with a TRBC-specific oligonucleotide serving as the primer. All cDNA was treated with uracil-DNA glycosylase and then went through a first 18-cycle PCR with the universal primers M1SS and BC2_uni_R. In the source study's methods: Normalization of each sample was performed by random selection of 1 million high-quality reads, each carrying a distinct molecular identifier. Instead of being binned into consensus sequences, reads with shared molecular identifiers were discarded. MiTCR, run with a Q25 quality threshold and the strictest error-elimination algorithm, handled CDR3 identification, clonotype clustering and error correction. A nonparametric unseen species model with Euler transformation was used to estimate lower-bound total TCR beta diversity. TCRdb reworked the public reads: Q25 trimming with fastp, MiXCR clone assembly, productive beta chains retained. Every entry covers one CDR3 protein and lists the most common genes and DNA from its rows. TCRdb's processing, not the study's, gives the V and J calls here. The sample profile shows around 800,000 distinct CDR3 sequences; around a quarter of them were found once. Approximately 2.9% of the sample is taken by the ten largest.

The donors were 40 or so Caucasian individuals from Russia, aged roughly 6 to 100 years, who were systemically healthy. Around 10 milliliters of peripheral blood were collected from each donor into EDTA-treated Vacutainer tubes. Ficoll-Paque density-gradient centrifugation was used to isolate PBMCs, with at least 6.5 million per sample. Total RNA was extracted from PBMCs with Trizol reagent, with at least 5.5 micrograms obtained per sample. For every donor, an aliquot of PBMCs went through flow cytometry to measure the percentages of naive CD45RAhigh/CD27high T cells. In regard to this clonotype: What this receptor recognizes is not known. There are no base qualities to consult, and no much larger clone falls within one base.

The paper as a whole reports these results and caveats: Bulk unsorted PBMC profiling prevented conclusive comparison of naive and antigen-experienced compartments. Estimates of total diversity based on one million sequenced T cells were considered lower bounds and underestimates. Compared with the aged group, more naive CD4+ T cells, fewer expanded clones and increased TCR diversity were shown by the long-lived group, suggesting age selection. There was a strong correlation between observed TCR beta diversity and the percentage of naive T cells measured by flow cytometry. Observed TCR beta diversity per million T cells fell roughly linearly with age, and a significant reduction was already apparent by age roughly 40. Donor CMV infection status was unknown, potentially confounding age-related changes in expanded clonotypes.

As encoded in the germline V gene (reference sequence), CDR1 is GTSNPN while CDR2 is SVGIG. V is cut by 7 bases and J by 3 bases, and the space between the germline ends is 10 bases. Including cysteine and phenylalanine, the CDR3 has 12 amino acids. Left in the record is the CDR3 DNA by itself, 36 bases read in frame from the first base. These data also featured in a second study, about T cells of mothers and their children. Reported in the second study: The donors were nine systemically healthy Caucasian individuals, made up of three mothers and their six children. cDNA synthesis used all of the extracted RNA, with around 1.6 ug of RNA in each 15 ul reaction. In the second PCR, sample barcodes and 2-4 random nucleotides were introduced via the M1S primer. More than 8 million TCR beta CDR3 reads were obtained from each mother, and about 3 million reads were obtained from each child. Thymic selection shapes the output of TCR recombination in a similar way in related and unrelated pairs, and inherited differences have a minor effect. Normalized repertoire overlap was always slightly but never significantly higher in related than unrelated mother-child pairs. Persistent microchimeric T cell clones were not detected, at a sensitivity of approximately 98 clones per million clonotypes. In the study, deep NGS was used to compare the TCR beta repertoires of mothers and children, and features distinguishing related mother-child pairs from unrelated individuals were sought. On average, the children were approximately 11 +/- 4 years old, while the mothers were 40 +/- 4 years old. After adapter ligation with NEBNext reagents, the libraries were sequenced on Illumina HiSeq 2000 with 100+100 nt paired-end reads. To prevent cross-contamination, the mother and child libraries were prepared a month apart and were sequenced in separate runs. For each donor, somewhere between roughly 450,000 and 2,200,000 distinct TCR beta clonotypes were identified. Naive TCR beta clonotypes were estimated from low-frequency clonotypes matched to each donor's FACS-determined naive share, without sorting.

Sequencing was performed on blood. This receptor was obtained from a boy aged 5-17 years in good health. The chain was built from TRBV30 and TRBJ2-1, with TRBD1 perhaps the D gene, on 5 matching bases. The nucleotide sequence is TGTGCCTTTAAAGACAGCTACAATGAGCAGTTCTTC. This gives the protein CAFKDSYNEQFF. Outside the CDR3, residues come from the reference TRBV30 and TRBJ2-1 proteins, so the full variable domain is: SQTIHQWPATLVQPVGSPLSLECTVEGTSNPNLYWYRQAAGRGLQLLFYSVGIGQISSEVPQNLSASRPQDRQFILSSKKLLLSDSGFYLCAFKDSYNEQFFGPGTRLTVL.